These 12 T cell receptor beta chains were all obtained from the same sample, sequenced in a study of blood T cell repertoires in COVID-19. TCRdb's table, derived via immunoSEQ multiplex PCR, lists solely in-frame clones and lacks some. In the table there are around 110,000 clones, roughly 81% of which are singletons. Material for sequencing was peripheral blood. The source is a man aged 35 to 55 with acute or convalescent COVID-19.

The V gene is TRBV5-1, the J gene TRBJ1-5; TRBD1 aligns across 10 bases. The CDR3 has 14 residues. Germline CDR1 and CDR2: SGHRS and YFSETQ. The junction had 5 bases not matched to a gene; V was cut back by 4 bases and J by 7 bases. The CDR3 is CASSPGQGYQPQHF. The CDR3 DNA is TGCGCCAGCAGCCCGGGACAGGGGTACCAGCCCCAGCATTTT. Variable domain in full (rest from reference TRBV5-1 and TRBJ1-5): KAGVTQTPRYLIKTRGQQVTLSCSPISGHRSVSWYQQTPGQGLQFLFEYFSETQRNKGNFPGRFSGRQFSNSRSEMNVSTLELGDSALYLCASSPGQGYQPQHFGDGTRLSIL.

V and J are TRBV6-1 and TRBJ2-7; tentatively, D is TRBD2 (6 bases). The CDR3 has 16 amino acids. From germline, CDR1 is MNHNS and CDR2 SASEGT. V was clipped by 1 base and J by 0 bases, with 13 bases between them. Here the CDR3 reads CASSEDGTPSSYEQYF. CDR3 in DNA: TGTGCCAGCAGTGAAGACGGGACTCCATCCTCCTACGAGCAGTACTTC.

The sample holds one count of this clone. This rearrangement joins TRBV5-1 to TRBJ1-5; maybe TRBD1 (6 bases). CDR1 and CDR2 from the germline V gene are SGHRS and YFSETQ. V lost 4 bases to trimming and J lost 4 bases, with 18 bases between them. This CDR3 has 16 amino acids. The CDR3 protein is CASSPQPQGRNQPQHF. The CDR3 DNA follows: TGCGCCAGCAGCCCTCAACCACAGGGACGGAATCAGCCCCAGCATTTT.

The chain uses TRBV6-6 and TRBJ2-1; the match to TRBD1 covers 11 bases. The V gene's germline CDR1 is MNHNY and CDR2 SVGAGI (reference sequence). With V trimmed by 5 bases and J by 9 bases, 15 bases remained unmatched. This CDR3 is built from 17 residues. The CDR3 spells CASSRHLLGQGDGEQFF. Written as DNA, the CDR3 is TGTGCCAGCAGTCGTCACCTCCTGGGACAGGGGGATGGTGAGCAGTTCTTC.

The V gene is TRBV6-6, the J gene TRBJ2-1, with D perhaps matching TRBD1 (5 bases). The germline gives CDR1 MNHNY, CDR2 SVGAGI (reference sequence). The CDR3 consists of 15 residues. The germline V and J ends were trimmed by 5 bases and 3 bases, with 14 bases remaining between them. CDR3 sequence (DNA): TGTGCCAGCAGTGCAGGGTCCCAGGGCTACAATGAGCAGTTCTTC. It yields the protein CASSAGSQGYNEQFF.

The rearrangement uses TRBV21-1 and TRBJ2-7; the table's D call TRBD1 went unverified against the DNA. TRBV21-1 is deemed a pseudogene. CDR3 size: 14 residues. The CDR3 is CASLHNSRSYEQYF. CDR3 DNA: TGTGCCAGCCTCCACAACAGTAGATCCTACGAGCAGTACTTC.

The table lists this clone with a count of one. The chain recombines TRBV27 with TRBJ1-6; the D gene is possibly TRBD1 (6 bases). The V end was cut by 6 bases, the J end by 7 bases, with 13 bases between. The CDR3 spans 14 residues. Germline V gives CDR1 MNHEY, CDR2 SMNVEV (reference sequence). The CDR3 DNA follows: TGTGCCAGCAGCTTGGACAGCCCGAATTCACCCCTCCACTTT. Its protein is CASSLDSPNSPLHF.

A few counts support this clone. The chain recombines TRBV7-8 with TRBJ2-7, with 11 positions matching TRBD2. V was pared by 2 bases and J by 7 bases, with 10 bases of the junction left unmatched. Germline CDR1 is SGHVS and CDR2 is FQNEAQ. CDR3 size: 16 residues. The CDR3 DNA is TGTGCCAGCAGCTTATTGGTGCTAGCGGGGGGTGGGGAGCAGTACTTC. It codes for CASSLLVLAGGGEQYF.

The chain recombines TRBV5-1 with TRBJ2-4, with TRBD1 matching over 8 bases. The CDR3 extends over 17 amino acids. Germline CDR1 and CDR2: SGHRS and YFSETQ. Losses at the gene ends were 0 bases for V and 1 base for J; bases not matched to a gene: 6. CDR3 sequence reads: CASSLGQGAVAKNIQYF. The CDR3 DNA follows: TGCGCCAGCAGCTTGGGTCAGGGGGCCGTGGCCAAAAACATTCAGTACTTC.

The J gene is TRBJ1-6, the V gene TRBV9, with 8 bases that match TRBD1. Germline lookup yields CDR1 SGDLS and CDR2 YYNGEE. The CDR3 runs to 15 residues. J was trimmed by 9 bases and V by 3 bases; bases with no gene match: 8. This CDR3 is CASSATGAWGSPLHF. The DNA for the CDR3 is TGTGCCAGCAGCGCGACAGGGGCGTGGGGTTCACCCCTCCACTTT.

This clone has only one observation. The chain has TRBV6-1 and TRBJ1-1, with D unclear. Germline CDR1 MNHNS, CDR2 SASEGT. V was clipped by 3 bases and J by 0 bases, with 5 bases between them. The CDR3 consists of 13 residues. CDR3: CASSDQVNTEAFF. The CDR3 region has the DNA TGTGCCAGCAGTGATCAGGTGAACACTGAAGCTTTCTTT.

This clone was seen just once. DNA of the CDR3: TGTGCCAGTAGTCGTATACCACTAGCGGGAAAAAACATTCAGTACTTC. Its protein is CASSRIPLAGKNIQYF. The V call is TRBV19, the J call TRBJ2-4, with 10 bases lining up with TRBD2. The CDR3 sequence is 16 residues long. V was pared by 5 bases and J by 4 bases, with 8 bases of the junction left unmatched. Germline V gene sequence: CDR1 LNHDA, CDR2 SQIVND (reference sequence).